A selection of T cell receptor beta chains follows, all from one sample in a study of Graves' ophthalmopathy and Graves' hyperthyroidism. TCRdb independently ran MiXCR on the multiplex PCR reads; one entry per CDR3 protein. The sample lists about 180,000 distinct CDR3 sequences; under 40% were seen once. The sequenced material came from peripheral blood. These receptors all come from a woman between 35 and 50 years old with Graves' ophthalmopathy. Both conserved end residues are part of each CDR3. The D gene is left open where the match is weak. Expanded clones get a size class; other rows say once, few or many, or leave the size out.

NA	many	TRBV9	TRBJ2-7	TGTGCCAGCAGCGTAGGACCGGGTCAAGCCTACGAGCAGTACTTC	CASSVGPGQAYEQYF
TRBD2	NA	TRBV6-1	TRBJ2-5	TGTGCCAGCAGTGAGGGTATAACGGGAGGGCCCGGAGGGGCCCAGTACTTC	CASSEGITGGPGGAQYF
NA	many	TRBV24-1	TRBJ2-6	TGTGCCACCGAGTCCTGGGGGGATCACTCTGGGGCCAACGTCCTGACTTTC	CATESWGDHSGANVLTF
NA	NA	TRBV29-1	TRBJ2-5	TGCAGCGTTGAATTATTGGGAGAGACCCAGTACTTC	CSVELLGETQYF
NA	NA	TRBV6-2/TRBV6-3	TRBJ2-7	TGTGCCAGCAGGACACTCGGGAGAGACAGGGCCGAGCAGTACTTC	CASRTLGRDRAEQYF
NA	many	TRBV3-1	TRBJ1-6	TGTGCCAGCAGCCTCGAAGACAGAGACTCACCCCTCCACTTT	CASSLEDRDSPLHF
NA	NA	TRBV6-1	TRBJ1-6	TGTGCCAGCAGCGGGGGGGTTAATTCACCCCTCCACTTT	CASSGGVNSPLHF
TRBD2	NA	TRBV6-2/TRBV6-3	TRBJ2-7	TGTGCCAGCACCAAAGAGGCGGGAGGGCCCTACGAGCAGTACTTC	CASTKEAGGPYEQYF
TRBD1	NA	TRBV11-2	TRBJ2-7	TGTGCCAGCAGCTTGGAGGACAGGGGGCTAGTCTACGAGCAGTACTTC	CASSLEDRGLVYEQYF
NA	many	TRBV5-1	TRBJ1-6	TGCGCCAGCAGCCCAGGGATTAATTCACCCCTCCACTTT	CASSPGINSPLHF
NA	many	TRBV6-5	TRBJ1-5	TGTGCCAGTAAATCGACGGGCAATCAGCCCCAGCATTTT	CASKSTGNQPQHF
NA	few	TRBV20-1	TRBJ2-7	TGCAGTGCTCCGTTAGCCGGGAGTAACGACGAGCAGTACTTC	CSAPLAGSNDEQYF
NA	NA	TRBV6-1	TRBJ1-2	TGTGCCAGCAGTGAAGCGGCGGACAGCCATGGCTACACCTTC	CASSEAADSHGYTF
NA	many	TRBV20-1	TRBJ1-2	TGCAGTGCTAGCCCCCCGTACACCTTC	CSASPPYTF
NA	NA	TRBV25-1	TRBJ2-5	TGTGCCAGCAGTGAATCTCGTGCGGGAATACAAGAGACCCAGTACTTC	CASSESRAGIQETQYF
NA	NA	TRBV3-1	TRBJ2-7	TGTGCCAGCAGCCAAGCTAGGGTTGGCGAGCAGTACTTC	CASSQARVGEQYF
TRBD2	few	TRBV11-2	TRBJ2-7	TGTGCCAGCAGCTTAGTCGGGAGGGCCAACGAGCAGTACTTC	CASSLVGRANEQYF
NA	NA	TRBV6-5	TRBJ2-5	TGTGCCAGCAGTTACGCGGACCGGAGGGAAGAGACCCAGTACTTC	CASSYADRREETQYF
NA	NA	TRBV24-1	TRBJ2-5	TGTGCCACCAGTGATCCCACAGGTTTTAAGGAGACCCAGTACTTC	CATSDPTGFKETQYF
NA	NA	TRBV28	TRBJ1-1	TGTGCCAGCAGACTTACAGAAGAGAACACTGAAGCTTTCTTT	CASRLTEENTEAFF
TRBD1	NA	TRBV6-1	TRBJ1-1	TGTGCCAGCAACAGACAGGGTCTGGAAGCTTCCTTT	CASNRQGLEASF
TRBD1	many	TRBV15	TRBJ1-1	TGTGCCACCAGCAGAGGCCGGACAGGGATCGGCACTGAAGCTTTCTTT	CATSRGRTGIGTEAFF
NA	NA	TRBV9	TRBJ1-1	TGTGCCAGCAGCGCACAGGGAGGAGGCACTGAAGCTTTCTTT	CASSAQGGGTEAFF
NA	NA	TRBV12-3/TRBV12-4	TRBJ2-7	TGTGCCAGCAGTTTGGTCGGGCCCGAGCAGTACTTC	CASSLVGPEQYF
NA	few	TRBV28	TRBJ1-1	TGTGCCAGCAGTTTAACAGGGCTTGAAGCTTTCTTT	CASSLTGLEAFF
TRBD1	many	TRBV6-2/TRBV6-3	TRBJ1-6	TGTGCCAGCAGGGACAGGGCTCGTTCACCCCTCCACTTT	CASRDRARSPLHF
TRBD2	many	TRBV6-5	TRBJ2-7	TGTGCCAGCAGTTACTCGAGGCCTAGCGGATCCTACGAGCAGTACTTC	CASSYSRPSGSYEQYF
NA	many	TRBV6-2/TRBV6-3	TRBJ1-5	TGTGCCAGCAGAATCGGGACCAATCAGCCCCAGCATTTT	CASRIGTNQPQHF
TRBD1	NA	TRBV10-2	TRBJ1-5	TGCGCCAGCAGTGAGCCCAACAGGGGTCATCAGCCCCAGCATTTT	CASSEPNRGHQPQHF
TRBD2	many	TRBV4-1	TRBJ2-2	TGCGCCAGCAGCCTTCGGGGGGATAACACCGGGGAGCTGTTTTTT	CASSLRGDNTGELFF
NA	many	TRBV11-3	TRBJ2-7	TGTGCCAGCAGCTTACTCGAGGGGGAGCAGTACTTC	CASSLLEGEQYF
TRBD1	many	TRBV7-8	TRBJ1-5	TGTGCCAGCAGCTTCCGGGACAGGGTCAATCAGCCCCAGCATTTT	CASSFRDRVNQPQHF
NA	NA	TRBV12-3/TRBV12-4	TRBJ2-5	TGTGCCAGCAGTTTTAGGCAGACTGAGACCCAGTACTTC	CASSFRQTETQYF
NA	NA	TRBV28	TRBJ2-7	TGTGCCAGCAGTTTCGAAGGGCCAGGATACGAGCAGTACTTC	CASSFEGPGYEQYF
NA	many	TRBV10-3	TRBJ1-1	TGTGCCATCAGTGACTCCAGGGATGACACTTTGAACACTGAAGCTTTCTTT	CAISDSRDDTLNTEAFF
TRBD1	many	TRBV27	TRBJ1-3	TGTGCCAGCAGCCCAGGGGGCAGACACTCTGGAAACACCATATATTTT	CASSPGGRHSGNTIYF
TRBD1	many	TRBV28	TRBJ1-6	TGTGCCAGCATGAAACAGGGGGGATTCTATAATTCACCCCTCCACTTT	CASMKQGGFYNSPLHF
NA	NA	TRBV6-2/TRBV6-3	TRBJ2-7	TGTGCCAGCAGCAACCGTGGCTACGAGCAGTACTTC	CASSNRGYEQYF
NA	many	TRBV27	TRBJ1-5	TGTGCCAGCAGTTCATGGAATCAGCCCCAGCATTTT	CASSSWNQPQHF
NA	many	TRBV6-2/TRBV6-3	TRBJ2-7	TGTGCCAGCAGTTATGGCCAGACCTACGAGCAGTACTTC	CASSYGQTYEQYF
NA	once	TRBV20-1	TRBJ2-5	TGCAGTGCTCAGGGGTGGCAAGAGACCCAGTACTTC	CSAQGWQETQYF
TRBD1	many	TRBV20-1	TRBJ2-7	TGCAGTGTAACAGGGGGCCTCAACGAGCAGTACTTC	CSVTGGLNEQYF
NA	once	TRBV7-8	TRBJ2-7	TGTGTCAGCGGACCAATGCTAGCCTACGAGCAGTACTTC	CVSGPMLAYEQYF
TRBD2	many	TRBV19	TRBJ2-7	TGTGCCAGTAGTATGCAACTAGCGGGAGGCTTCTACGAGCAGTACTTC	CASSMQLAGGFYEQYF
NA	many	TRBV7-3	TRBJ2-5	TGTGCCAGCAGCTTAGCGGGAATGGACTCAGAGACCCAGTACTTC	CASSLAGMDSETQYF
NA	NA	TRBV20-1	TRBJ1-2	TGCAGTGCTAATATTATGTATGGCTACACCTTC	CSANIMYGYTF
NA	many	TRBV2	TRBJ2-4	TGTGCCAGCAGTTTCGAAGGGGGATCCGAAAACATTCAGTACTTC	CASSFEGGSENIQYF
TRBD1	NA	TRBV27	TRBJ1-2	TGTGCCAGCAGTTCCCTGGCAGGGGGCGATCTTTTGTCTAACTATGGCTACACCTTC	CASSSLAGGDLLSNYGYTF
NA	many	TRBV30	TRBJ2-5	TGTGCCTGGATTCCAACCCGGCAAGAGACCCAGTACTTC	CAWIPTRQETQYF
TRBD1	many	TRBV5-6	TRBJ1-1	TGTGCCAGCAGTTTGCTACCGGGACAGGGGACTGATTTCTTT	CASSLLPGQGTDFF
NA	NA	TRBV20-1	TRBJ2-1	TGCAGTGCTAGGAGGGATGAGCAGTTCTTC	CSARRDEQFF
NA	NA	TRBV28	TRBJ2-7	TGTGCCAGCAGTTTACCCCGGGATCGGACGGACGAGCAGTACTTC	CASSLPRDRTDEQYF
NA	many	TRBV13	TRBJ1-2	TGTGCCAGCAGCTTAGGCCCGAGTGTTACATATGGCTACACCTTC	CASSLGPSVTYGYTF
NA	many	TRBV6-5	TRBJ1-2	TGTGCCAGCAGTTACTCCGGGTTCGGCTATGGCTACACCTTC	CASSYSGFGYGYTF
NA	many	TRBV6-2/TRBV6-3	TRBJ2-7	TGTGCCAGCAGTTACTCGAGGGACACAGGGAGCGAGCAGTACTTC	CASSYSRDTGSEQYF